This T cell receptor (beta chain) was recorded in a study of human thymus T cells. Regarding the study as a whole: Thymic and blood repertoires appeared to display a bias in their usage of V and J genes. Unrelated people showed highly overlapping thymic repertoires, related research reported.

A note on this clone: Its specificity is not known.

During corrective heart surgery, resections were taken, and the thymus tissue came from them. Donation was from healthy Finnish infants who were having corrective surgery that addressed congenital heart defects. The trim removed 1 base at V and 3 bases at J, leaving 5 bases unmatched. This CDR3 is 17 amino acids long. The V gene's germline CDR1 is SGHDN and CDR2 FVKESK. Clones were sequenced by immunoSEQ multiplex PCR, and TCRdb holds only the in-frame ones, with some missing. This table holds tens of thousands of clones, roughly 95% found once. Sample: thymus tissue. This receptor was taken from a girl less than two years old with a congenital heart defect but otherwise immunologically healthy. The V gene is TRBV14, the J gene TRBJ2-5; 13 bases agree with TRBD2. This chain's CDR3 is CASSQATSGRTEETQYF. DNA of the CDR3: TGTGCCAGCAGCCAAGCGACTAGCGGGAGGACAGAAGAGACCCAGTACTTC. Complete variable domain (other parts from reference TRBV14 and TRBJ2-5): EAGVTQFPSHSVIEKGQTVTLRCDPISGHDNLYWYRRVMGKEIKFLLHFVKESKQDESGMPNNRFLAERTGGTYSTLKVQPAELEDSGVYFCASSQATSGRTEETQYFGPGTRLLVL.